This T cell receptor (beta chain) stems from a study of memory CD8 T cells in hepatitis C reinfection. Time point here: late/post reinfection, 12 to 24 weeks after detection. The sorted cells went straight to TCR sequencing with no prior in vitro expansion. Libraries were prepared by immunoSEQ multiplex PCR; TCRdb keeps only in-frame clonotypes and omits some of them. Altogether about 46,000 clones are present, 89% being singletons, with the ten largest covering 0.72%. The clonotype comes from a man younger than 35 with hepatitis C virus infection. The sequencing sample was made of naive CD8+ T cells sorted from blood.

CDR3: CSVEAGDQETQYF. The CDR3 DNA sequence: TGCAGCGTTGAAGCGGGGGATCAAGAGACCCAGTACTTC. This sequence joins TRBV29-1 and TRBJ2-5; D is perhaps TRBD2 (6 bases). Deletions cut 1 base from V and 2 bases from J, with 8 bases between. The CDR3 sequence is 13 residues long. Germline CDR1 is SQVTM and CDR2 is ANQGSEA. The full variable domain, completed using reference TRBV29-1 and TRBJ2-5, is SAVISQKPSRDICQRGTSLTIQCQVDSQVTMMFWYRQQPGQSLTLIATANQGSEATYESGFVIDKFPISRPNLTFSTLTVSNMSPEDSSIYLCSVEAGDQETQYFGPGTRLLVL.